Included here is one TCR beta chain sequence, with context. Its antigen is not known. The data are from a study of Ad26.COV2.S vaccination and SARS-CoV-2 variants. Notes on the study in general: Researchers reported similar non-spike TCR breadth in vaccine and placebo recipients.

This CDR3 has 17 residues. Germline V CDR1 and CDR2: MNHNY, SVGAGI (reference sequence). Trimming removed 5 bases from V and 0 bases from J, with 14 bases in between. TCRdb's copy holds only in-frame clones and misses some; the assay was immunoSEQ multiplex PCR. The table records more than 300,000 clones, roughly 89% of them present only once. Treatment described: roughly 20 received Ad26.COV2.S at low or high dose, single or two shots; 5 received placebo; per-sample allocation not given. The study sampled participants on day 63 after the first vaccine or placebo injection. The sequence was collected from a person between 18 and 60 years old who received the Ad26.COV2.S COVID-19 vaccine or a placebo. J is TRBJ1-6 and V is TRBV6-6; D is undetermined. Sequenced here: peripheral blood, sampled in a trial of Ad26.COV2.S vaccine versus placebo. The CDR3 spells CASSPLIESSYNSPLHF. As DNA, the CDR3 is TGTGCCAGCAGTCCCCTTATAGAAAGCTCCTATAATTCACCCCTCCACTTT.